This T cell receptor beta chain was captured in a study of blood T cell repertoires in COVID-19. Study overall: T cells, B-cell-depleted T cells, or PBMCs provided the cDNA or gDNA that served as material.

TCRdb's table, derived via immunoSEQ multiplex PCR, lists solely in-frame clones and lacks some. The repertoire consists of around 100,000 clones, with around four fifths occurring once and the leading ten covering roughly 13%. The TCR sequence derives from a man aged 50 to 60 with active or convalescent COVID-19. Sequencing was done on a sample of peripheral blood.

The DNA for the CDR3 is TGTGCCAGCAGCCCCAGGGCGGGGGTTTACGAGCAGTACTTC. It translates to CASSPRAGVYEQYF. The J gene is TRBJ2-7, the V gene TRBV7-3, with 7 bases lining up with TRBD2. The CDR3 runs 14 residues. Germline V gene data show CDR1 as SGHTA and CDR2 as FQGTGA. V lost 5 bases to trimming and J lost 4 bases; unmatched junction nucleotides: 8.